The entry below describes one TCR beta chain. Its antigen is undetermined. V was trimmed by 2 bases and J by 4 bases, leaving 12 bases between them. CDR1 KGHSH and CDR2 LQKENI come from the germline V gene. This CDR3 has 15 residues. These data come from a study of graft-versus-host responses after intestinal transplantation. Notes on the study in general: Circulating GvH clones peaking coincided with falling HvG clones soon after transplant. GvH clones surfaced in recipient marrow, some emerging earlier in ileum or blood.

The starting material, graft tissue, was processed to release intraepithelial and lamina propria lymphocytes. Clones were sequenced by immunoSEQ multiplex PCR, and TCRdb holds only the in-frame ones, with some missing. Of about 5,700 clones in the sample, less than 70% are singletons; the top ten hold over 25%. The chain is built from TRBV18 and TRBJ1-5; no clear D gene. Sequenced material: ileum tissue, taken around 300 days after intestinal transplant. This receptor was identified in a human patient who received an intestinal transplant, so some T cells may come from the graft donor. As DNA, the CDR3 is TGTGCCAGCTCACCATTTGGAGGCAGTAATCAGCCCCAGCATTTT. Translation: CASSPFGGSNQPQHF.